A selection of T cell receptor beta chains follows, all from one sample in a study of PD-1 blockade in classical Hodgkin lymphoma. The table came from immunoSEQ multiplex PCR; TCRdb's copy has only in-frame clones and leaves some out. The repertoire holds fewer than 10,000 clones, with around four fifths as singletons. Sequenced here: peripheral blood mononuclear cells (PBMCs), sampled before the fourth cycle of nivolumab. Source of these receptors: a human donor with classical Hodgkin lymphoma. Each CDR3 is given with its conserved first and last residue. Fields, in order: J gene, V gene, D gene, clone size, CDR3 DNA, CDR3 protein. The D gene is left open where the match is weak. Expanded clones are given a class, and other clones once, few, many or no size at all.

J gene: TRBJ1-1
V gene: TRBV19
D gene: .
clone size: .
CDR3 DNA: TGTGCCAGTAGTACACAGGTGAACACTGAAGCTTTCTTT
CDR3 protein: CASSTQVNTEAFF

J gene: TRBJ2-3
V gene: TRBV18
D gene: .
clone size: .
CDR3 DNA: TGTGCCAGCTCATCCGGACAGTACACAGATACGCAGTATTTT
CDR3 protein: CASSSGQYTDTQYF

J gene: TRBJ2-3
V gene: TRBV5-4
D gene: TRBD2
clone size: few
CDR3 DNA: TGTGCCAGCAGCTGGGGACTAGCGGGGGGCAGGGATACGCAGTATTTT
CDR3 protein: CASSWGLAGGRDTQYF

J gene: TRBJ2-3
V gene: TRBV7-9
D gene: TRBD2
clone size: .
CDR3 DNA: TGTGCCAGCAGCTTAGCGGGAGCGGGAGGGCGTTCAGATACGCAGTATTTT
CDR3 protein: CASSLAGAGGRSDTQYF

J gene: TRBJ2-1
V gene: TRBV15
D gene: .
clone size: .
CDR3 DNA: TGTGCCACCAGCAGAGGTGGACAGTTAACCTACAATGAGCAGTTCTTC
CDR3 protein: CATSRGGQLTYNEQFF

J gene: TRBJ2-5
V gene: TRBV6-6
D gene: TRBD2
clone size: .
CDR3 DNA: TGTGCCAGCAGTTCCCGAGCGGGGGGGAGGATGGAGACCCAGTACTTC
CDR3 protein: CASSSRAGGRMETQYF

J gene: TRBJ2-7
V gene: TRBV6-1
D gene: .
clone size: .
CDR3 DNA: TGTGCCAGCATCGAACAGGGAAACTACGAGCAGTACTTC
CDR3 protein: CASIEQGNYEQYF

J gene: TRBJ2-6
V gene: TRBV7-9
D gene: .
clone size: .
CDR3 DNA: TGTGCCAGCAGCTTAGCGGCGGCGGCCTGGGCCGGGGCCAACGTCCTGACTTTC
CDR3 protein: CASSLAAAAWAGANVLTF

J gene: TRBJ2-1
V gene: TRBV5-4
D gene: .
clone size: .
CDR3 DNA: TGTGCCAGCAGCTTGGAATTGGGGGAACCCTACAATGAGCAGTTCTTC
CDR3 protein: CASSLELGEPYNEQFF

J gene: TRBJ2-5
V gene: TRBV6-1
D gene: .
clone size: few
CDR3 DNA: TGTGCCAGCAGCAGGGACGGTCCTGCTGAGACCCAGTACTTC
CDR3 protein: CASSRDGPAETQYF

J gene: TRBJ2-6
V gene: TRBV4-1
D gene: .
clone size: few
CDR3 DNA: TGCGCCAGCAGCCCTGCCCTTGGAGGGGGCGCTGGGGCCAACGTCCTGACTTTC
CDR3 protein: CASSPALGGGAGANVLTF